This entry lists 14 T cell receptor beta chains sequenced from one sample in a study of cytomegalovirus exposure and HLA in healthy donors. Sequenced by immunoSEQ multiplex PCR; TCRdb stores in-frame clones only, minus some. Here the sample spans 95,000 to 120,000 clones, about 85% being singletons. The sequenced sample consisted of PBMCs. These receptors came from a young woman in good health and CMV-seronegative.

The CDR3 loop is CASSFQGSLYNEQFF. The DNA for the CDR3 is TGTGCCAGCAGCTTTCAGGGGTCGTTATACAATGAGCAGTTCTTC. The gene calls are TRBV7-9 and TRBJ2-1; D possibly corresponds to TRBD1 (6 bases). Germline CDR1 and CDR2: SEHNR and FQNEAQ (reference sequence). V was pared by 3 bases and J by 4 bases, with 13 bases between. This CDR3 is 15 amino acids long.

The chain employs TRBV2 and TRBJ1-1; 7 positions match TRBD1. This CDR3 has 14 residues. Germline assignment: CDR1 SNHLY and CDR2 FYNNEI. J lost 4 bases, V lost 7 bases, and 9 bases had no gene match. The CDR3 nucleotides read TGTGCCAGCATGTCGGCAGGGGGACGCACTGAAGCTTTCTTT. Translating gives CASMSAGGRTEAFF.

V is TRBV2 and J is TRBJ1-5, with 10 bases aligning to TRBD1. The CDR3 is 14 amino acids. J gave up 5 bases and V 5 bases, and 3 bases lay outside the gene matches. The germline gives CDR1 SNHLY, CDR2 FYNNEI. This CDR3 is CASSRQGADQPQHF. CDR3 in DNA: TGTGCCAGCAGTCGACAGGGGGCCGATCAGCCCCAGCATTTT.

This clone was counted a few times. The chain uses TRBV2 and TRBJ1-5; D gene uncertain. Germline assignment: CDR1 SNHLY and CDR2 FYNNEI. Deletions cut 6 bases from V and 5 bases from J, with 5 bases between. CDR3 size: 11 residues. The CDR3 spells CASRRDQPQHF. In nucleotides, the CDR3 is TGTGCCAGCAGGAGAGATCAGCCCCAGCATTTT. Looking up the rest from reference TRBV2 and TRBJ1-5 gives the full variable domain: EPEVTQTPSHQVTQMGQEVILRCVPISNHLYFYWYRQILGQKVEFLVSFYNNEISEKSEIFDDQFSVERPDGSNFTLKIRSTKLEDSAMYFCASRRDQPQHFGDGTRLSIL.

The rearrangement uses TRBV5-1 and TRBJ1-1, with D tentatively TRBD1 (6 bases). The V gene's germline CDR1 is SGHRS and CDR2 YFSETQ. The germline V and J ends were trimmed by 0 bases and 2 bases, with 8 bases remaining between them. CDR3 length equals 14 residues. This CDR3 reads CASSLAGDNTEAFF. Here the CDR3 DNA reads TGCGCCAGCAGCTTGGCAGGGGATAACACTGAAGCTTTCTTT.

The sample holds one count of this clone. CDR3 protein: CASSHDRTFSSYEQYF. The CDR3 DNA sequence: TGCGCCAGCAGCCATGATAGGACTTTTAGCTCCTACGAGCAGTACTTC. This chain links TRBV4-1 with TRBJ2-7; a weak D match, TRBD2 (5 bases). Germline V gene lookup returns CDR1 MGHRA and CDR2 YSYEKL. V was clipped by 3 bases and J by 0 bases, with 15 bases between them. CDR3 length equals 16 residues.

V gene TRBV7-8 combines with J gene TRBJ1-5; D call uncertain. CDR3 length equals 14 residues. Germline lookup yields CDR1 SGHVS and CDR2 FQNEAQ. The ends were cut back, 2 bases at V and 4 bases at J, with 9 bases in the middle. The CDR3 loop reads CASSLKQFNQPQHF. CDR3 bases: TGTGCCAGCAGCTTAAAACAGTTTAATCAGCCCCAGCATTTT. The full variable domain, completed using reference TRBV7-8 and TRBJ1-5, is GAGVSQSPRYKVAKRGQDVALRCDPISGHVSLFWYQQALGQGPEFLTYFQNEAQLDKSGLPSDRFFAERPEGSVSTLKIQRTQQEDSAVYLCASSLKQFNQPQHFGDGTRLSIL.

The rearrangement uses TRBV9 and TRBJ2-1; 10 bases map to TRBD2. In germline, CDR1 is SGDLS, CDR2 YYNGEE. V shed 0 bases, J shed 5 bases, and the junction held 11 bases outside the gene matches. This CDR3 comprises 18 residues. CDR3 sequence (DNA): TGTGCCAGCAGCGTAGGCGGTTGGGTAGCGGGGGGTAACAATGAGCAGTTCTTC. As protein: CASSVGGWVAGGNNEQFF.

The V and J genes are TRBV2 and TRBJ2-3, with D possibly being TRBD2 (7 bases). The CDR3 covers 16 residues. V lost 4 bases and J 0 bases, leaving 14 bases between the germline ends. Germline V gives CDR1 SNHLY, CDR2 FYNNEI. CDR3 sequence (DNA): TGTGCCAGCAGTGCAACGCGGGGGCCTAGCACAGATACGCAGTATTTT. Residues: CASSATRGPSTDTQYF.

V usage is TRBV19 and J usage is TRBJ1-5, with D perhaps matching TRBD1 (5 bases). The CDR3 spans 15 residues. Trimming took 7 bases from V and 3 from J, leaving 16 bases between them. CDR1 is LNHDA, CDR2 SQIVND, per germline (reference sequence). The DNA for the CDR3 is TGTGCCAGTAATCTCGACAGATCTCTCAATCAGCCCCAGCATTTT. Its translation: CASNLDRSLNQPQHF.

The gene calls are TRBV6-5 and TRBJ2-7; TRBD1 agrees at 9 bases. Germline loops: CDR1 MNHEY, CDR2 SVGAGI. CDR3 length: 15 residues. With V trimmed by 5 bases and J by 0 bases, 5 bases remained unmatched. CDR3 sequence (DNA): TGTGCCAGCAGTCAGACAGGGGGGAGCTCCTACGAGCAGTACTTC. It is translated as CASSQTGGSSYEQYF.

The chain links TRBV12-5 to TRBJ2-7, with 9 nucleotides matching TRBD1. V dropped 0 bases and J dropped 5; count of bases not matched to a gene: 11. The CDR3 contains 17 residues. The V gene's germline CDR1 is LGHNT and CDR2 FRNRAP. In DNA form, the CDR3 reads TGTGCTAGTGGTTTGGTACTAACAGGGGGCGCGGGTGACGAGCAGTACTTC. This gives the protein CASGLVLTGGAGDEQYF.

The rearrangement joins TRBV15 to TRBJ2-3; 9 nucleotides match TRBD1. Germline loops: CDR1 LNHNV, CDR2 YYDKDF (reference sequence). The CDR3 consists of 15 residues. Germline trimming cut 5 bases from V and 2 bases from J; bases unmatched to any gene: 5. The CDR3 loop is CATSARDRATDTQYF. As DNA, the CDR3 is TGTGCCACCAGCGCTCGGGACAGGGCCACAGATACGCAGTATTTT.

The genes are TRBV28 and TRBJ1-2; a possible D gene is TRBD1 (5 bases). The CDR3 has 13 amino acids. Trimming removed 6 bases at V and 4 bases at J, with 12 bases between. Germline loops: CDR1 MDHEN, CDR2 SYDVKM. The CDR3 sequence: CASRDTGFYGYTF. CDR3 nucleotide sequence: TGTGCCAGCAGAGACACAGGATTCTATGGCTACACCTTC.